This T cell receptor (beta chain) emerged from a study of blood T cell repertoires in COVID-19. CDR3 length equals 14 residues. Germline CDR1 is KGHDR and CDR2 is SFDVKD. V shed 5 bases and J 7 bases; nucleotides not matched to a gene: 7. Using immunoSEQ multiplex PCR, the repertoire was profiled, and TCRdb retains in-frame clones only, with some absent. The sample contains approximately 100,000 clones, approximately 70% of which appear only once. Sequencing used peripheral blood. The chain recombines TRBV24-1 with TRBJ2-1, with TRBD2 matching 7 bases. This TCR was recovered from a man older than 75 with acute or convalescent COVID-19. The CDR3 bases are TGTGCCACCAGTGGGCGGGAGCTTAGGAATGAGCAGTTCTTC. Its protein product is CATSGRELRNEQFF.